The 7 T cell receptor beta chains below come from one sample, sequenced in a study of cytomegalovirus exposure and HLA in healthy donors. PCR used 60 Vbeta primers and 13 Jbeta primers. Profiled with immunoSEQ multiplex PCR; TCRdb holds only in-frame clones, not every one. The sample has under 250,000 clones, approximately 85% seen once; the top ten hold about 2.3%. Sequenced: PBMCs. These receptors originate from a woman aged 50 to 60 in good health and CMV-seronegative.

This chain joins TRBV6-5 and TRBJ2-2; no clear D. The germline V and J ends were trimmed by 8 bases and 1 base, with 14 bases remaining between them. The CDR3 has 15 amino acids. Germline CDR1 reads MNHEY; CDR2 reads SVGAGI. In DNA, the CDR3 is TGTGCCAGCTTTCCCGGGTTCAGGAACACCGGGGAGCTGTTTTTT. Its translation: CASFPGFRNTGELFF.

This chain joins TRBV28 and TRBJ2-3, with 7 bases lining up with TRBD1. CDR3 length equals 14 residues. Germline assignment: CDR1 MDHEN and CDR2 SYDVKM. Trimming took 3 bases from V and 2 from J; bases not matched to a gene: 2. CDR3 DNA sequence: TGTGCCAGCAGTTTGGGACAGTACACAGATACGCAGTATTTT. Encoded protein: CASSLGQYTDTQYF.

This chain uses TRBV7-6 with TRBJ2-1, with D perhaps matching TRBD2 (6 bases). Trimming left V 1 base short and J 2 bases short, with 12 bases between. The CDR3 totals 16 residues. Germline V gene data show CDR1 as SGHVS and CDR2 as FNYEAQ. CDR3 DNA: TGTGCCAGCAGCTTAGGGGGGGACGGAACCTACAATGAGCAGTTCTTC. Translation gives CASSLGGDGTYNEQFF.

The chain joins TRBV19 to TRBJ1-3; no definite D call. Germline values: CDR1 LNHDA, CDR2 SQIVND (reference sequence). The CDR3 runs 17 residues. V was trimmed by 6 bases and J by 0 bases, leaving 18 bases between them. The CDR3 sequence: CASRKMQAPYSGNTIYF. The CDR3 DNA sequence: TGTGCCAGTAGAAAAATGCAGGCTCCTTACTCTGGAAACACCATATATTTT.

This chain links TRBV28 with TRBJ1-3, with a tentative D call TRBD1 (6 bases). The CDR3 has 18 amino acids. Germline CDR1 and CDR2: MDHEN and SYDVKM. Deletions cut 7 bases from V and 4 bases from J, with 26 bases between. As DNA, the CDR3 is TGTGCCAGCAAAAACCTAGCCACCCCCAGGGGCCACGGAAACACCATATATTTT. This gives the protein CASKNLATPRGHGNTIYF.

The chain couples TRBV11-2 to TRBJ2-2; TRBD1 matches at 7 bases. CDR3 length: 16 residues. Germline V gene data show CDR1 as SGHAT and CDR2 as FQNNGV. V trimming: 6 bases; J trimming: 5 bases; junction bases outside the gene matches: 12. The CDR3 bases are TGTGCCAGCAGACCCCCCGGGACAGACAAAACCGGGGAGCTGTTTTTT. This translates into CASRPPGTDKTGELFF.

The chain links TRBV11-2 to TRBJ2-5; no clear D gene. The CDR3 loop spans 14 amino acids. CDR1 and CDR2 from the germline V gene are SGHAT and FQNNGV. The V and J ends lost 1 base and 4 bases respectively, with 10 bases between them. Written as DNA, the CDR3 is TGTGCCAGCAGCTTAGTCGGAGAGGTAGAGACCCAGTACTTC. It yields the protein CASSLVGEVETQYF.